Below are 10 T cell receptor beta chains sequenced from a single sample in a study of T cell repertoires in cytomegalovirus infection. One entry per CDR3 protein, called by TCRdb with MiXCR from the reads. There are under 250,000 distinct CDR3 sequences in the sample; around 6.4% occur only once, and around 6.5% lies in the top ten. The sequenced material came from PBMCs. These receptors were obtained from a human donor in good health (CMV status not recorded). Some clones in this sample may be carry-over from other donors' samples.

This clonotype was seen ten or more times. The rearrangement links TRBV4-1 to TRBJ2-1; 9 bases align to TRBD2. V was pared by 2 bases and J by 10 bases, with 15 bases of the junction left unmatched. Germline-derived CDR1 and CDR2 are MGHRA and YSYEKL. CDR3 length: 17 residues. As DNA, the CDR3 is TGCGCCAGCAGCCAAATCGCGGGGGGGGGGCAATTAAGGGAGCAGTTCTTC. It specifies CASSQIAGGGQLREQFF.

This clonotype was seen at least ten times. The V call is TRBV28, the J call TRBJ2-2; D is uncertain. This CDR3 contains 14 residues. Per the germline V gene, CDR1 is MDHEN and CDR2 is SYDVKM. V lost 8 bases and J lost 2, with 12 bases in between. The CDR3 protein is CASLDHVNTGELFF. The CDR3, as DNA: TGTGCCAGCTTGGACCACGTTAACACCGGGGAGCTGTTTTTT.

At least ten counts were recorded for this clonotype. The chain joins TRBV7-2 to TRBJ2-2; 14 bases fit TRBD2. J gave up 5 bases and V 3 bases, and 8 bases lay outside the gene matches. The CDR3 is made up of 18 amino acids. Germline V gives CDR1 SGHTA, CDR2 FQGNSA. The CDR3 loop is CASSFSGLAGGYTGELFF. CDR3 DNA sequence: TGTGCCAGCAGCTTCTCTGGACTAGCGGGGGGATATACCGGGGAGCTGTTTTTT.

This clonotype was seen repeatedly, ten times or more. The chain carries TRBV20-1 and TRBJ1-2; tentatively, D is TRBD1 (6 bases). Germline-derived CDR1 and CDR2 are DFQATT and SNEGSKA (reference sequence). V lost 5 bases to trimming and J lost 10 bases, with 20 bases between them. The length of the CDR3 is 13 residues. The DNA of the CDR3 is TGCAGTGCTCTCCCCAGGGGCTCCCGAGACTACACCTTC. This sequence encodes CSALPRGSRDYTF.

This clonotype was observed at least ten times. The V and J genes are TRBV7-9 and TRBJ2-1; D may be TRBD1 or TRBD2 (7 bases each). CDR3 length: 16 residues. The V and J ends lost 4 bases and 7 bases respectively, with 20 bases between them. Germline assignment: CDR1 SEHNR and CDR2 FQNEAQ (reference sequence). The CDR3 DNA reads TGTGCCAGCAGCTCAATCAGGGGGGGACGTTGGAATGAGCAGTTCTTC. It encodes CASSSIRGGRWNEQFF.

There are many counts of this clonotype. The rearrangement links TRBV7-2 to TRBJ1-1; 7 positions match TRBD1. This CDR3 has 14 amino acids. Germline CDR1 SGHTA, CDR2 FQGNSA. Trimming removed 5 bases from V and 5 bases from J; junction bases left unmatched: 8. CDR3 region: CASSITRGGTEAFF. The CDR3 DNA follows: TGTGCCAGCAGCATAACCAGGGGGGGGACTGAAGCTTTCTTT.

Ten or more counts support this clonotype. This chain connects TRBV20-1 to TRBJ2-7, with 7 bases lining up with TRBD1. Trimming at V came to 1 base and at J to 0 bases, leaving 3 bases not matched to a gene. This CDR3 has 14 residues. Germline CDR1 DFQATT, CDR2 SNEGSKA (reference sequence). CDR3 nucleotide sequence: TGCAGTGCTAGAGCCCGGGACAGCTCCTACGAGCAGTACTTC. It is translated as CSARARDSSYEQYF.

This clonotype has a count of ten or more. V gene TRBV5-8 combines with J gene TRBJ2-2; D possibly corresponds to TRBD2 (7 bases). The V gene's germline CDR1 is SGHTS and CDR2 YDEGEE. The ends were cut back, 4 bases at V and 4 bases at J, with 17 bases in the middle. The CDR3 contains 16 residues. CDR3 loop: CASSGGGTLITGELFF. The CDR3 coding sequence is TGTGCCAGCAGCGGGGGGGGGACACTCATCACCGGGGAGCTGTTTTTT.

This clonotype showed up just a few times. J is TRBJ2-5 and V is TRBV5-4; D is possibly TRBD1 (5 bases). There are 13 residues in the CDR3. V was shortened by 4 bases and J by 7 bases, with 14 bases between the two germline ends. CDR1 and CDR2 (germline): SGHNT, YYREEE (reference sequence). The DNA for the CDR3 is TGTGCCAGCAGCGTCAAGGGGTTTGGGACCCAGTACTTC. Its translation is CASSVKGFGTQYF.

This clonotype came up a few times. A much more abundant neighbour one base away suggests this may be a read error. The rearrangement joins TRBV10-2 to TRBJ1-1; a possible D gene is TRBD1 (5 bases). Between the trimmed V and J ends, which lost 6 bases and 0 bases, there was a span of 5 bases. The CDR3 sequence is 12 residues long. Per germline, CDR1 WSHSY and CDR2 SAAADI. Written as DNA, the CDR3 is TGCGCCAGCAGACAGGTGAACACTGAAGCTTTCTTT. Translating gives CASRQVNTEAFF.